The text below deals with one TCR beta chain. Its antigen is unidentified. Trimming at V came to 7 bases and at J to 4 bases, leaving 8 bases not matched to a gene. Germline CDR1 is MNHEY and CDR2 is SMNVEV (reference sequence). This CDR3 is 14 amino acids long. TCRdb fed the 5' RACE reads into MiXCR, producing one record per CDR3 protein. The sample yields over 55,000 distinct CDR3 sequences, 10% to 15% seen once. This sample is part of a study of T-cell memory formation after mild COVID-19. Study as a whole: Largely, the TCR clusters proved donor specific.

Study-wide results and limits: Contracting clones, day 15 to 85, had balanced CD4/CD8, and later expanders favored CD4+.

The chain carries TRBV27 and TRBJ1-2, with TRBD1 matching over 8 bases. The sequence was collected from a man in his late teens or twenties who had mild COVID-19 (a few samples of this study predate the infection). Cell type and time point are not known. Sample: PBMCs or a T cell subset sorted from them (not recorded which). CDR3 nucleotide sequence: TGTGCCAGCACCCTCTACAGGGGGAGCTATGGCTACACCTTC. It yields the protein CASTLYRGSYGYTF.